Detailed here is one T cell receptor (beta chain). This clone was seen many times. Its target antigen remains unknown. No much larger clonotype is one base removed from it; base qualities were not supplied. This sample is drawn from a study of cytomegalovirus exposure and HLA in healthy donors (dated by TCRdb to about 2017). General notes on the study: An earlier analysis of several hundred of the donors reported 250 to 300 Gb of sequence data and roughly 100 million unique TCR beta sequences from some 180 million T cells. About 280 gigabases of sequencing data and approximately 80 million unique TCR sequences were included in an early release covering around 600 HLA-typed donors. Among the roughly 410 genotyped donors, around 81% belonged to the genetic ancestry cluster associated with self-reported Caucasian donors. The study was designed to test whether signatures of past pathogen exposure could be identified by cataloging public T cell receptors. Using immunosequencing, the study profiled T cell repertoires from fewer than 850 subjects and related those repertoires to cytomegalovirus serostatus. In addition to the first cohort of around 670 subjects, a separate validation cohort of around 110 different subjects was used. To predict cytomegalovirus infection status, the study combined high-throughput TCR immunosequencing, statistical association of individual TCRs with disease status, and machine learning. In a later analysis, previously published TCR beta repertoires from 600 to 850 donors were re-analyzed and high-resolution HLA genotyping was added so that TCR occurrence patterns could be studied. The later analysis used no new phenotypic data to find candidate immune exposures, relying instead on TCR beta sequences and their occurrence across donors. To decide whether each TCR beta V gene segment behaved as functional or pseudogenic, an earlier analysis of approximately 600 of the donors relied on high-throughput TCR beta sequencing. Alongside the repertoire data, information on donor age, sex, ethnicity and CMV serostatus was compiled. Genome-wide SNP genotypes for about 60% of the roughly 670 donors were used in a later genetic analysis, which treated that subset as a discovery cohort. All discovery cohort repertoires had been generated on a single sequencing platform. Class I and class II HLA loci were covered by the typing at four-digit resolution. Typing coverage varied by locus: about 620-640 donors for A, B, C, DRB1 and DQB1; approximately 500 for DQA1; nearly 610 for DPA1; about 450 for DPB1. Because of strong linkage in the cohort, a few DR-DQ haplotypes were treated as single units for association and clustering. Across 300 to 400 genotyped donors of the cohort, an average of about 250,000 unique TCR beta nucleotide sequences per donor were sequenced, and 15% to 20% of those sequences were non-productive.

Library creation used the immunoSEQ multiplex PCR assay. For the multiplex PCR, a mixture combining 60 forward primers for TCR Vbeta segments and 13 reverse primers for TCR Jbeta segments was used. A multiplex PCR assay on genomic DNA amplified the CDR3 region of rearranged TCR beta genes. The amplified TCR beta libraries were sequenced on the Illumina HiSeq System as 87-base-pair reads. The study's processing was this. In a later analysis, tens of millions of unique TCR beta chains were counted across the 666 repertoires, and roughly 10 million of these chains were shared by at least two donors. A nearest-neighbor algorithm error-corrected the raw reads and collapsed the reads into unique sequences, merging closely related sequences to remove PCR and sequencing errors. To assign V, D and J gene segments, CDR3 sequences were aligned to IMGT reference sequences. For a sequence to be retained, a match of at least six nucleotides to both a V gene segment and a J gene segment was required. A rearrangement counted as productive if the CDR3 had no stop codons and remained in frame with V and J, and every other rearrangement counted as non-productive. CDR3 was defined according to IMGT convention as the region running from the second conserved V-encoded cysteine to the conserved J-encoded phenylalanine. In an earlier analysis of just under 600 of the donors, sequences lacking an unambiguous match to a single V gene segment were excluded. In an earlier analysis of about 590 of the donors, a V segment was called functional when productive rearrangements were above 56.7%, and segregating when the standard deviation between donors exceeded 5%. A statistical classification framework was developed to diagnose cytomegalovirus status using the catalog of TCR beta chain sequences. A later analysis assigned V and J genes by comparing TCR nucleotide sequences with IMGT/GENE-DB human TR gene sequences. A later analysis assigned CDR3 sequences and most-parsimonious VDJ recombination scenarios with the TCRdist pipeline. In a later analysis, each TCR beta chain was defined by its CDR3 amino acid sequence together with its V-gene family, and reads without a unique V-gene family were excluded. In a later analysis, some 600 highly shared, low-generation-probability nucleotide sequences were removed to address suspected cross-contamination and a sequencing artifact. In a later analysis, a clonal expansion index for each public chain was calculated from normalized within-repertoire ranks of inferred template counts. Generation probabilities in a later analysis came from a VDJ recombination model fitted to out-of-frame rearrangements, and those results were checked against IGoR. A later analysis scored TCR-TCR, TCR-HLA and TCR-CMV co-occurrence with hypergeometric tests, applying a repertoire-size bias correction to TCR pairs. To estimate false discovery rates, a later analysis permuted the HLA or CMV assignments 20 times. In a later analysis, co-occurring TCRs were grouped with DBSCAN, and TCRdist sequence similarity was added when clustering was performed within HLA-allele-positive subsets. Co-occurrence clustering excluded repertoires with fewer than 30,000 or more than 120,000 public chains, plus five with anomalous nucleotide sharing. TCRdb's version of the immuneACCESS table is confined to in-frame rearrangements and falls short of the full clone set. An unresolved V gene accounts for under half of the shortfall where checked; the remainder is of unknown origin. D and trimming come from the DNA, and the V and J calls and clone size come from that table. This sample holds roughly 180,000 clones; 80% to 85% were observed only once. The ten largest clones represent around 0.96% of the sample.

The CDR3 runs 15 residues from the cysteine to the phenylalanine. CDR3 DNA only is kept here, 45 bases in frame from base 1. The germline V gene gives CDR1 as SGHVS and CDR2 as FNYEAQ. V and J lose 1 base and 0 bases, and a span of 10 bases separates them. In total, roughly 710 healthy bone marrow donors made up the cohort. At the time of sampling, all cohort members were nominally healthy, though unrecorded immune exposures were likely present. The donor tested CMV seronegative, placing the donor among the roughly 400 seronegative members of the cohort. A peripheral blood sample was provided by each donor, and peripheral blood mononuclear cells were used for TCR beta sequencing. Genomic DNA was extracted from the blood cell samples with the Qiagen DNeasy Blood Extraction Kit. Paper-wide results and their limitations: A further reported finding was that TCR beta sequences accurately predicted the HLA-A and HLA-B alleles for most subjects in the first cohort. Three of the identified cytomegalovirus-associated TCR beta chains were confirmed in vitro to be specific for cytomegalovirus antigens. Some IMGT-functional V segments, including TRBV6-2 and TRBV6-3, could not be told apart with the 87-base-pair reads, so those segments were excluded. In an earlier analysis of about 600 of the donors, most TCR beta V segments appeared in productive rearrangements about 87% or about 30% of the time, broadly matching IMGT annotations. Sequencing depth was assumed to be roughly uniform across donors in the presence/absence analyses, though that assumption may not hold. Assigning TCR associations to individual alleles was difficult when HLA alleles, especially DR and DQ, strongly co-occurred. In a later genetic analysis, fewer N-insertions in productive TCRs were reported among donors in an Asian-associated ancestry cluster than the roughly 700-donor mean. According to a later analysis, parvovirus B19, influenza, CMV and Epstein-Barr virus appeared linked to several top co-occurrence clusters. A later analysis found that HLA-associated TCR beta chains were more clonally expanded and had lower generation probabilities than equally common non-associated chains. According to a later analysis, most CMV-associated TCR beta chains appeared to be HLA-restricted, and the HLA associations seemed to be driven largely by CMV exposure. A cluster of highly shared sequence variants was judged likely to be a technical artifact of the sequencing pipeline. V-gene and J-gene trimming of TCR beta chains was associated with a missense DCLRE1C variant in a later genetic analysis, and the association was replicated in an independent cohort. Seventeen rarely observed V segments, including chromosome 9 orphons, were excluded from the earlier analysis of just under 600 of the donors because counts were too low. For the cohort, immune exposure information was limited to CMV serostatus. At a false discovery rate of 0.05, a later analysis linked around 15,000 TCR beta sequences to specific HLA alleles. The classifier was reported to diagnose cytomegalovirus status with high specificity and sensitivity in both the original and validation cohorts. Only TCR beta chains were sequenced in this cohort, and the absence of alpha or paired-chain data limited detectable features. The study listed 150 to 200 TCR beta chains as associated with cytomegalovirus. Across donors, most TCR sequences were observed very rarely, whereas some public TCRs were present in many individuals. According to a later analysis, TCR association rates differed among HLA loci, with DRB1 alleles showing the most associated TCRs and HLA-C alleles showing the fewest. According to the authors, the approach could potentially be generalized to other disease states and immunological phenotypes. Because HLA typing was unavailable for some donors at each locus, only the typed subset was used in association tests. Correlated functional status among segregating V segments might be attributable to linkage disequilibrium, but an unknown experimental factor could not be ruled out.

The sequence links TRBV7-6 to TRBJ2-7, and possibly TRBD1, on 5 matching bases. The receptor was isolated from a man younger than 45 in good health and CMV-seronegative. Sequenced: PBMCs. The nucleotides read TGTGCCAGCAGCTTAGAACAGGCCCCCTCCTACGAGCAGTACTTC. It encodes CASSLEQAPSYEQYF.